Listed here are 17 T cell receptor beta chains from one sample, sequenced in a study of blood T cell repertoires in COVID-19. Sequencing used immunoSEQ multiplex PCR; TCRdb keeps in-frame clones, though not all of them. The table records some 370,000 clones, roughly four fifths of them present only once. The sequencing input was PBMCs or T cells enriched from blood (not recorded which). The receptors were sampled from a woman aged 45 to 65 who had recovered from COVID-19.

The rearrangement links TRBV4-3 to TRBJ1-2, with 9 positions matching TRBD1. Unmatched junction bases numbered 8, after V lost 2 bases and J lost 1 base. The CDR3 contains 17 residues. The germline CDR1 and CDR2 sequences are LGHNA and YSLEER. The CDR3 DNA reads TGCGCCAGCAGCCAACGGTGGACAGGGGATTTTAACTATGGCTACACCTTC. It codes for CASSQRWTGDFNYGYTF.

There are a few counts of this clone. The CDR3 protein is CASKLLVAFYEQYF. The CDR3 nucleotides read TGTGCCAGCAAACTACTGGTGGCGTTCTACGAGCAGTACTTC. This chain uses TRBV6-5 with TRBJ2-7; D is undetermined. CDR3 size: 14 residues. V lost 7 bases and J lost 3, with 16 bases in between. Germline V gene sequence: CDR1 MNHEY, CDR2 SVGAGI.

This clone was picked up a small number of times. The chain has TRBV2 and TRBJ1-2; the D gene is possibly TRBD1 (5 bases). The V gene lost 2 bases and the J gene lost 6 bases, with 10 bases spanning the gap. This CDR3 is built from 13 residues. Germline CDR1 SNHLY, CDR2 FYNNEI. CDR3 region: CASSEPGINGYTF. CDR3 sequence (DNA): TGTGCCAGCAGTGAACCAGGGATTAATGGCTACACCTTC.

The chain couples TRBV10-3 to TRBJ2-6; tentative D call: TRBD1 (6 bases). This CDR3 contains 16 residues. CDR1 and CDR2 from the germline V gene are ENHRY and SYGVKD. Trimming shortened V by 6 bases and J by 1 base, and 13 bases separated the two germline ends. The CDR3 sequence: CAIRAGAGSGANVLTF. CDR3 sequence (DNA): TGTGCCATCAGGGCAGGGGCTGGATCTGGGGCCAACGTCCTGACTTTC.

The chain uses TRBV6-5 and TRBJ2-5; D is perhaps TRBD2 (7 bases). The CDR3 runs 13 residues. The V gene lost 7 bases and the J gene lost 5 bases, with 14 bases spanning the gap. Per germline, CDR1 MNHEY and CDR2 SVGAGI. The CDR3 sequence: CASTRGRGETQYF. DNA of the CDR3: TGTGCCAGCACGCGGGGGCGGGGGGAGACCCAGTACTTC.

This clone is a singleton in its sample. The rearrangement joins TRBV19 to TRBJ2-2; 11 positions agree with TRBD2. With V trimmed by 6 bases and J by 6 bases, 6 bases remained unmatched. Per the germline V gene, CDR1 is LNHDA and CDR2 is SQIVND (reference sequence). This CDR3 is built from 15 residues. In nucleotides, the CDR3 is TGTGCCAGTAGGGTACTAGCGGGGGATGCCGGGGAGCTGTTTTTT. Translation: CASRVLAGDAGELFF.

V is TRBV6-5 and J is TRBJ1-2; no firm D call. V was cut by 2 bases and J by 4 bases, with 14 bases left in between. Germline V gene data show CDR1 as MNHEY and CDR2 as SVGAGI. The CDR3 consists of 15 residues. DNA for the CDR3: TGTGCCAGCAGTTACGGATGGGGAGAGGGCTATGGCTACACCTTC. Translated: CASSYGWGEGYGYTF.

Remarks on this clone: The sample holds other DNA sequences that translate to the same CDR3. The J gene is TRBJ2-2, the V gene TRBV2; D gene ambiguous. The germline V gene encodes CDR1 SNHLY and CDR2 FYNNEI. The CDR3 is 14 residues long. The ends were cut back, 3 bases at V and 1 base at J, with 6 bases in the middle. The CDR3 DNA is TGTGCCAGCAGTGAGTTGAGGAACACCGGGGAGCTGTTTTTT. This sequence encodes CASSELRNTGELFF.

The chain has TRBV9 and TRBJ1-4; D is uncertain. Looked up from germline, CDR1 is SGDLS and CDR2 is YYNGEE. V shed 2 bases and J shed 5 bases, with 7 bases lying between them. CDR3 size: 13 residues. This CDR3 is CASSVGGNEKLFF. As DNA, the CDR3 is TGTGCCAGCAGCGTGGGAGGGAATGAAAAACTGTTTTTT.

The CDR3 DNA sequence: TGTGCCAGTAGTATGTGGGCGCTCGCTGAAGCTTTCTTT. It specifies CASSMWALAEAFF. The V and J genes are TRBV19 and TRBJ1-1; no definite D call. Germline CDR1 LNHDA, CDR2 SQIVND (reference sequence). The CDR3 contains 13 residues. Trimming removed 3 bases at V and 6 bases at J, with 11 bases between.

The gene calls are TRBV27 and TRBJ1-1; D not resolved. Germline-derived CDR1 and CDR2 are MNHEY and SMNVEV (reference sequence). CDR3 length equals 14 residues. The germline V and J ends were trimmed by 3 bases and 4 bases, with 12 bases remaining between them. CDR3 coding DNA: TGTGCCAGCAGTTTGGTGGTGGAGTCCACTGAAGCTTTCTTT. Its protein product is CASSLVVESTEAFF.

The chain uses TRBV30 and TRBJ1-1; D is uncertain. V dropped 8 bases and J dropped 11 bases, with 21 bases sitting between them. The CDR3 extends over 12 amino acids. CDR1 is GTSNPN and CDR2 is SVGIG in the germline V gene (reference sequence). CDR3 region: CAGFADPPVAFF. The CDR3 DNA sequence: TGTGCCGGCTTCGCAGATCCTCCAGTGGCTTTCTTT.

The chain's CDR3 is CSGIDRGSYNEQFF. DNA for the CDR3: TGCAGCGGGATTGACAGGGGCTCCTACAATGAGCAGTTCTTC. The V gene is TRBV29-1, the J gene TRBJ2-1; 8 nucleotides match TRBD1. CDR1 and CDR2 (germline): SQVTM, ANQGSEA. Trimming cost V 7 bases and J 0 bases; bases outside gene matches: 5. CDR3 length: 14 residues.

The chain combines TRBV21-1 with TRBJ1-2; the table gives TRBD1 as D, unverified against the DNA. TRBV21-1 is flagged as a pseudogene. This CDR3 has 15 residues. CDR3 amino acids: CASSKSIWQGCGYTF. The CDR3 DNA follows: TGTGCCAGCAGCAAAAGTATATGGCAGGGCTGTGGCTACACCTTC.

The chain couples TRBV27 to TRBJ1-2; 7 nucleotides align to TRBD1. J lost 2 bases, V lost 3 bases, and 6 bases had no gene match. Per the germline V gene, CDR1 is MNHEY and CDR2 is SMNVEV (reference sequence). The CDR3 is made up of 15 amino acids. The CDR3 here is CASSLQGVENYGYTF. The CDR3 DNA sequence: TGTGCCAGCAGTTTGCAGGGGGTGGAAAACTATGGCTACACCTTC.

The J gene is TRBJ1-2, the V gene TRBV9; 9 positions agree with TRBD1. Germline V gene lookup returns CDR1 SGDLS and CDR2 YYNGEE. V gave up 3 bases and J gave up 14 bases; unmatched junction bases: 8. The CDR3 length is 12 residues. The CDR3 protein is CASSEGTGPETF. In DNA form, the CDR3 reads TGTGCCAGCAGCGAGGGGACAGGGCCTGAGACCTTC.

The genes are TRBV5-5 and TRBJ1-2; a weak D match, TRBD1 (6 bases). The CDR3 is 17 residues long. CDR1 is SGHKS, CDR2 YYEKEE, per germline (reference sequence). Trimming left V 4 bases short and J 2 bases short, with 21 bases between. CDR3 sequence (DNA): TGTGCCAGCAGCCAAGGGGGGGCAGGGCGATTCAACTATGGCTACACCTTC. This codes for CASSQGGAGRFNYGYTF.